A selection of T cell receptor beta chains follows, all from one sample in a study of cytomegalovirus exposure and HLA in healthy donors. Only in-frame clones appear in the TCRdb table, and some are missing; sequencing was by immunoSEQ multiplex PCR. The sample has some 130,000 clones, around four fifths seen once. The sequencing sample was made of PBMCs. The receptors come from a female donor in good health and CMV-seronegative. Both conserved end residues are part of each CDR3. D genes are given only for firm matches. Not every row has a clone size; where given, it reads once, few, many or a size class.

J	D	size	V	length	DNA	CDR3
TRBJ2-2	TRBD1	NA	TRBV7-9	16	TGTGCCAGCAGCTTGCGGGGACAGGGGGGAACCGGGGAGCTGTTTTTT	CASSLRGQGGTGELFF
TRBJ1-2	TRBD1	NA	TRBV30	12	TGTGCCTGGAACAGGGGGTCCTATGGCTACACCTTC	CAWNRGSYGYTF
TRBJ2-7	TRBD1	NA	TRBV10-3	13	TGTGCCATCAGTTCCGGACAGGGGGGCGAGCAGTACTTC	CAISSGQGGEQYF
TRBJ2-1	NA	NA	TRBV5-6	17	TGTGCCAGCAGCTCCCGAGGGCGGGGATTTCCCTACAATGAGCAGTTCTTC	CASSSRGRGFPYNEQFF
TRBJ2-3	NA	few	TRBV10-2	13	TGCGCCAGCAGTGAGGCAGGGGTAGATACGCAGTATTTT	CASSEAGVDTQYF
TRBJ2-5	NA	few	TRBV4-3	16	TGCGCCAGCAGCCAAGAAGTTGGAGGGCAGGGAGAGACCCAGTACTTC	CASSQEVGGQGETQYF
TRBJ2-3	TRBD2	once	TRBV7-2	16	TGTGCCAGCAGCTTAAGGGCGGGAGCGGGAACAGATACGCAGTATTTT	CASSLRAGAGTDTQYF
TRBJ2-1	NA	NA	TRBV13	13	TGTGCCAGCAGCTACCAGAGGGGAGGAAGGCAGTTCTTC	CASSYQRGGRQFF
TRBJ1-4	NA	few	TRBV18	15	TGTGCCAGCTCACCATCGAGGTTGAATGATGAAAAACTGTTTTTT	CASSPSRLNDEKLFF
TRBJ2-7	TRBD2	NA	TRBV5-4	16	TGTGCCAGCAGCTTCCGAAGGAGCGGGGGCTCCTACGAGCAGTACTTC	CASSFRRSGGSYEQYF
TRBJ1-5	NA	NA	TRBV15	14	TGTGCCACCAGCAGAGGCAGTAGCACTCAGCCCCAGCATTTT	CATSRGSSTQPQHF
TRBJ1-1	NA	few	TRBV27	11	TGTGCCAGCAGACAGAACACTGAAGCTTTCTTT	CASRQNTEAFF
TRBJ1-2	TRBD1	NA	TRBV28	13	TGTGCCAGCAGCCTAGACAGGGGGGATGGCTACACCTTC	CASSLDRGDGYTF
TRBJ2-7	NA	NA	TRBV9	12	TGTGCCAGCGGAGGGTCCTCCTACGAGCAGTACTTC	CASGGSSYEQYF
TRBJ2-1	NA	NA	TRBV5-4	14	TGTGCCAGCAGCCGGACAGTCGGGGACAATGAGCAGTTCTTC	CASSRTVGDNEQFF
TRBJ2-3	TRBD2	NA	TRBV28	16	TGTGCCAGCAGTTTATTCCTAGCGGGAGGTGAGAGGACGCAGTATTTT	CASSLFLAGGERTQYF
TRBJ2-3	TRBD1	NA	TRBV27	15	TGTGCCAGCAGTAGGCAGGGGGCGCACGCAGATACGCAGTATTTT	CASSRQGAHADTQYF
TRBJ1-2	NA	once	TRBV28	13	TGTGCCATCTTAACCGGAGGAGAGTATGGCTACACCTTC	CAILTGGEYGYTF
TRBJ2-1	TRBD2	NA	TRBV4-2	18	TGTGCCAGCAGCCAAGAAGGAGGGATTGGGACTAGATTTTATGAGCAGTTCTTC	CASSQEGGIGTRFYEQFF
TRBJ2-2	NA	NA	TRBV27	13	TGTGCCAGCAGTCTCCAGTCCACCGGGGAGCTGTTTTTT	CASSLQSTGELFF
TRBJ2-5	TRBD2	few	TRBV5-1	15	TGCGCCAGCAGCCCTGGGACTAGCGGGGAAGAGACCCAGTACTTC	CASSPGTSGEETQYF
TRBJ1-6	TRBD1	NA	TRBV27	15	TGTGCCAGCAGTTATCGGGGACAGGGACTTTCACCCCTCCACTTT	CASSYRGQGLSPLHF
TRBJ2-1	TRBD2	NA	TRBV7-7	13	TGTGCCAGCAGCTTAGAAGCGGGAGGGGAGCAGTTCTTC	CASSLEAGGEQFF
TRBJ1-1	TRBD1	NA	TRBV6-1	15	TGTGCCAGCAGTGATTGGACAGGGTGGAACACTGAAGCTTTCTTT	CASSDWTGWNTEAFF
TRBJ2-7	TRBD2	NA	TRBV30	17	TGTGCCTGGAGTCGAGAACACGGCGGGAGGGCCACCTACGAGCAGTACTTC	CAWSREHGGRATYEQYF
TRBJ1-1	NA	once	TRBV5-5	13	TGTGCCAGCAGCTTGGGACAGACGAATGAAGCTTTCTTT	CASSLGQTNEAFF
TRBJ2-7	TRBD2	few	TRBV7-8	16	TGTGCCAGCAGCTCCCGACTAGCGGGTCCCTCCTACGAGCAGTACTTC	CASSSRLAGPSYEQYF
TRBJ2-7	NA	NA	TRBV19	13	TGTGCCAGTAGTATAGACCTAGAGTACGAGCAGTACTTC	CASSIDLEYEQYF
TRBJ2-7	TRBD2	NA	TRBV4-1	17	TGCGCCAGCAGCCACCGGACTAGCGGGGTACCTTCCTACGAGCAGTACTTC	CASSHRTSGVPSYEQYF
TRBJ1-1	TRBD1	NA	TRBV7-6	14	TGTGCCAGCAGCTGGACAGGGGTTAGGTCTGAAGCTTTCTTT	CASSWTGVRSEAFF
TRBJ2-7	TRBD1	once	TRBV28	12	TGTGCCAGCAGCTCGGGACAGTACGAGCAGTACTTC	CASSSGQYEQYF
TRBJ2-7	NA	NA	TRBV28	15	TGTGCCAGCAGTTTAGGGGGGGGCGGGGGTCACGAGCAGTACTTC	CASSLGGGGGHEQYF
TRBJ2-7	NA	NA	TRBV28	14	TGTGCCAGCAGCAATAGACACAGTCCCTACGAGCAGTACTTC	CASSNRHSPYEQYF
TRBJ1-5	NA	NA	TRBV4-1	13	TGCGCCAGCATCCACAGGGTGAGCCAGCCCCAGCATTTT	CASIHRVSQPQHF
TRBJ2-7	TRBD2	NA	TRBV10-3	14	TGTGCCATCAGTGATGGACTAGCGGGAGGCGAGCAGTACTTC	CAISDGLAGGEQYF
TRBJ2-2	NA	NA	TRBV18	16	TGTGCCAGCTCACCAATGGCGGGGACGAACACCGGGGAGCTGTTTTTT	CASSPMAGTNTGELFF
TRBJ2-3	TRBD2	NA	TRBV28	15	TGTGCCAGCACTCTAGCGGGCGTCCCCACAGATACGCAGTATTTT	CASTLAGVPTDTQYF
TRBJ2-1	TRBD2	few	TRBV9	17	TGTGCCAGCAGCCCCTCCCGGACTAGCCTCTCCTACAATGAGCAGTTCTTC	CASSPSRTSLSYNEQFF
TRBJ2-2	TRBD1	NA	TRBV4-1	16	TGCGCCAGCAGCCAAGAAATAGGACAGGGGTCCGGGGAGCTGTTTTTT	CASSQEIGQGSGELFF
TRBJ1-4	NA	NA	TRBV19	17	TGTGCCAGTAGTTCCTATATCAGGGATGCAACTAATGAAAAACTGTTTTTT	CASSSYIRDATNEKLFF
TRBJ2-3	NA	once	TRBV9	12	TGTGCCAGCAGCGTCGTATCCGATACGCAGTATTTT	CASSVVSDTQYF
TRBJ2-7	TRBD2	NA	TRBV27	17	TGTGCCAGCAGTTTCGGTCCTAGCGGGAGGGGTTCCTACGAGCAGTACTTC	CASSFGPSGRGSYEQYF
TRBJ1-3	NA	NA	TRBV7-3	15	TGTGCCAGCAGCATCACAGGACAGCCTGGAAACACCATATATTTT	CASSITGQPGNTIYF
TRBJ1-5	NA	NA	TRBV21-1	18	TGTGCCAGCAGCAAAGGGGCAGGGCGGGGGAGGGACAATCAGCCCCAGCATTTT	CASSKGAGRGRDNQPQHF
TRBJ2-5	TRBD2	NA	TRBV28	13	TGTGCCACGTCGAATCTAGCGGAAGAGACCCAGTACTTC	CATSNLAEETQYF
TRBJ1-4	TRBD1	few	TRBV7-8	15	TGTGCCAGCAGCTTAGGGACAGGGTCTAATGAAAAACTGTTTTTT	CASSLGTGSNEKLFF
TRBJ2-1	TRBD2	NA	TRBV11-3	14	TGTGCCAGCAGCTTACTAGCGGGAGACAATGAGCAGTTCTTC	CASSLLAGDNEQFF
TRBJ1-2	TRBD1	once	TRBV19	15	TGTGCCAGTAGTACTTGGACAGGCGGAAACTATGGCTACACCTTC	CASSTWTGGNYGYTF
TRBJ1-4	NA	NA	TRBV29-1	11	TGCAGCGCTAGGCAGGGTGAAAAACTGTTTTTT	CSARQGEKLFF
TRBJ2-1	NA	NA	TRBV2	14	TGTGCCAGTTGCTGGAGCGGAGTATACAATGAGCAGTTCTTC	CASCWSGVYNEQFF
TRBJ2-7	NA	NA	TRBV2	15	TGTGCCAGCAGTGTGGAATCGGGACATCTCTACGAGCAGTACTTC	CASSVESGHLYEQYF
TRBJ1-3	NA	NA	TRBV2	12	TGTGCCAGCACTCTAGCCCTGATGACCATATATTTT	CASTLALMTIYF
TRBJ2-7	NA	NA	TRBV7-6	11	TGTGCCAGCAGCTTAGGTAACGAGCAGTACTTC	CASSLGNEQYF
TRBJ1-2	NA	NA	TRBV20-1	11	TGCAGTGCTAAATTCCGTGGCGGCTACACCTTC	CSAKFRGGYTF
TRBJ2-5	TRBD1	NA	TRBV27	14	TGTGCCAGCAGTCCCCTGACAGGGGGAGAGACCCAGTACTTC	CASSPLTGGETQYF
TRBJ2-3	NA	few	TRBV4-3	14	TGCGCCAGCAGCTTTAGCGTCAGCACAGATACGCAGTATTTT	CASSFSVSTDTQYF
TRBJ2-2	TRBD1	NA	TRBV5-1	15	TGCGCCAGCAGCTCCGACAGGGTCAACACCGGGGAGCTGTTTTTT	CASSSDRVNTGELFF
TRBJ2-2	TRBD2	NA	TRBV30	14	TGTGCCCGACTAGCGGGAGGCCTCACCGGGGAGCTGTTTTTT	CARLAGGLTGELFF
TRBJ2-7	TRBD2	few	TRBV5-1	17	TGCGCCAGCAGCCGCGGACTAGCGGGAGTCTTGTACTACGAGCAGTACTTC	CASSRGLAGVLYYEQYF
TRBJ1-1	NA	NA	TRBV21-1	19	TGTGCCAGCAGCAAAGCACCCCCCAGGGTGTCATCCCCAAACACTGAAGCTTTCTTT	CASSKAPPRVSSPNTEAFF